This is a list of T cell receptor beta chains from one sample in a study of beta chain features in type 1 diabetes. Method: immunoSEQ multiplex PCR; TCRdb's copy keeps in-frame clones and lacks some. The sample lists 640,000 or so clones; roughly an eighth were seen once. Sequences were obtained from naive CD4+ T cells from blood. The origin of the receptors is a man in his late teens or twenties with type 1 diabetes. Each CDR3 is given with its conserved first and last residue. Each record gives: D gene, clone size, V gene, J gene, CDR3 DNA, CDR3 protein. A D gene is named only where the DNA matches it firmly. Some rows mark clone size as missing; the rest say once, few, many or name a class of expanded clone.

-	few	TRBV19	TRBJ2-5	TGTGCCAGTAGGCCCTCGAGCGGGACCCAGTACTTC	CASRPSSGTQYF
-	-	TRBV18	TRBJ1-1	TGTGCCAGCTCACCCTCCGGAAACACTGAAGCTTTCTTT	CASSPSGNTEAFF
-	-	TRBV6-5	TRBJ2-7	TGTGCCAGCAGTCGGTCAACTACAGGGTACTACGAGCAGTACTTC	CASSRSTTGYYEQYF
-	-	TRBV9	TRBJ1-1	TGTGCCAGCAGCCCTCGCGGGACGGGTGAGAACACTGAAGCTTTCTTT	CASSPRGTGENTEAFF
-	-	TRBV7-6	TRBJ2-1	TGTGCCAGCAGCTTAGGGTCTAGCTCCTACAATGAGCAGTTCTTC	CASSLGSSSYNEQFF
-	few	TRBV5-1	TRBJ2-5	TGCGCCAGCGCGCAGGAAAGAGAGACCCAGTACTTC	CASAQERETQYF
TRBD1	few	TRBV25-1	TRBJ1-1	TGTGCCAGCAGTGAATCGACAGGGTTCACTGAAGCTTTCTTT	CASSESTGFTEAFF
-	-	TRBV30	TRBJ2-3	TGTGCCTGGGGAGGGGGCAGTACAGATACGCAGTATTTT	CAWGGGSTDTQYF
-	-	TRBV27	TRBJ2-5	TGTGCCAGCAGGGGCCAAGAGACCCAGTACTTC	CASRGQETQYF
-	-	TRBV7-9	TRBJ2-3	TGTGCCAGCAGCTCAAACGCGGTCTACAGGTCTCTCACAGATACGCAGTATTTT	CASSSNAVYRSLTDTQYF
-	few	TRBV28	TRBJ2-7	TGTGCCAGCAGTCTAATATACGAGCAGTACTTC	CASSLIYEQYF
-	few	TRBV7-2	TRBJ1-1	TGTGCCAGCACCCATACCACACGGGGACTTCTCTTT	CASTHTTRGLLF
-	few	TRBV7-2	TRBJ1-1	TGTGCCAGCAGCTTCCAATCCACAGGGACTGAAGCTTTCTTT	CASSFQSTGTEAFF
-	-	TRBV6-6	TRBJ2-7	TGTGCCAGCAGTTATCACTCCTACGAGCAGTACTTC	CASSYHSYEQYF
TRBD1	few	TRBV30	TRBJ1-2	TGTGCCTGGGGGACAGAGAACTATGGCTACACCTTC	CAWGTENYGYTF
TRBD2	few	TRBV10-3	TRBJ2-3	TGTGCCATCAGTGGGCGGACTAGCGGGGGGGCAGCAGATACGCAGTATTTT	CAISGRTSGGAADTQYF
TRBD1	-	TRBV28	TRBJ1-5	TGTGCCAGCAGTCCTATGACAGGGGGCGGGCAGCCCCAGCATTTT	CASSPMTGGGQPQHF
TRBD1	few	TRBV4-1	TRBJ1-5	TGCGCCAGCAGCCCCCTTATCCGGGACAGCTATAGCAATCAGCCCCAGCATTTT	CASSPLIRDSYSNQPQHF
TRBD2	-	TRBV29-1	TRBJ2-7	TGCAGCGTTGGGACTAGCGTCTACGAGCAGTACTTC	CSVGTSVYEQYF
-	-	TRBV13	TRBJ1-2	TGTGCCAGCAGCCCCGCGTTGGGTAACTATGGCTACACCTTC	CASSPALGNYGYTF
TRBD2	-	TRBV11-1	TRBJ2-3	TGTGCCAGCAGCCCCGGGACTAGATCCACAGATACGCAGTATTTT	CASSPGTRSTDTQYF
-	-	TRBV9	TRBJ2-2	TGTGCCAGCAGCGTAGGACTTTCCACGAACACCGGGGAGCTGTTTTTT	CASSVGLSTNTGELFF
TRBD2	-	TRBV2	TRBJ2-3	TGTGCCAGCATCCCGGGGAGGGCTGGGGCAGATACGCAGTATTTT	CASIPGRAGADTQYF
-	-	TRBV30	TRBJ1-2	TGTGCCTGGAGTGTACTTGGCGACTATGGCTACACCTTC	CAWSVLGDYGYTF
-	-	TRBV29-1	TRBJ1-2	TGCAGCGTTGACAGGGCGAGCTATGGCTACACCTTC	CSVDRASYGYTF
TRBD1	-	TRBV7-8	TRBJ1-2	TGTGCCAGCAGCCCTCCGGAGACAGGGCAAAACTACACCTTC	CASSPPETGQNYTF
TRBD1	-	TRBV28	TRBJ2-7	TGTGCCAGCACAAAAAGGGACAGGATCTACGAGCAGTACTTC	CASTKRDRIYEQYF
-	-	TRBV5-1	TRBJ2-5	TGCGCCAGCAGCTTTGAAGGAGAAGAGACCCAGTACTTC	CASSFEGEETQYF
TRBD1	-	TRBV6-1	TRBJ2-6	TGTGCCAGCAGTGTCACAGGGGTTTCATCCGCTGGGGCCAACGTCCTGACTTTC	CASSVTGVSSAGANVLTF
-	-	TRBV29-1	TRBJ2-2	TGCAGCGTTGGGGCAGACCTCACCGGGGAGCTGTTTTTT	CSVGADLTGELFF
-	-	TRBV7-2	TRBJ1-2	TGTGCCAGCAGCTTAGCGCGGGGGGTAGGCTATGGCTACACCTTC	CASSLARGVGYGYTF
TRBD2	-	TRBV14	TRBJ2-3	TGTGCCAGCAGCCAACTAGGCGGGGGGGGAGCAGATACGCAGTATTTT	CASSQLGGGGADTQYF
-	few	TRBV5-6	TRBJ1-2	TGTGCCAGCAGCTTGGGAGGTTATGGCTACACCTTC	CASSLGGYGYTF
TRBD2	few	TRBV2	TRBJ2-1	TGTGCCAGCAGGAGAATAGCGGGGGGAGAGCAGTTCTTC	CASRRIAGGEQFF
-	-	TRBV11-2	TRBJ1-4	TGTGCCAGCAGCTTGGACGCGGAAAAACTGTTTTTT	CASSLDAEKLFF
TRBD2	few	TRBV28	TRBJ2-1	TGTGCCAGCAGTTCGCGTAGCGGGGGGGCGATTAGGCAGTTCTTC	CASSSRSGGAIRQFF
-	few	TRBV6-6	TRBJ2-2	TGTGCCAGCAGTTACTCTAGCGGACTAAACACCGGGGAGCTGTTTTTT	CASSYSSGLNTGELFF
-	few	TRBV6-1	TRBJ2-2	TGTGCCAGCAGCACAGACAGCGGGGAGCTGTTTTTT	CASSTDSGELFF
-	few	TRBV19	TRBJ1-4	TGTGCCACCGCTGCGGGGTCGGCACGGAATGAAAAACTGTTTTTT	CATAAGSARNEKLFF
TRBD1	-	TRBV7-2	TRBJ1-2	TGTGCCAGCAGCTTAGAAAGACAGGGGGCTGCTGGCTACACCTTC	CASSLERQGAAGYTF
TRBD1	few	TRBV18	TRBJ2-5	TGTGCCAGCTCACTTGGGACAGCCCAAGAGACCCAGTACTTC	CASSLGTAQETQYF
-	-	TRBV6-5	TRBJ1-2	TGTGCCAGCAGTTACGGGACGGCTAACTATGGCTACACCTTC	CASSYGTANYGYTF
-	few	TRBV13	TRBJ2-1	TGTGCCAGCAGCTTAGGGGTGGCCTTCCTGACCTACAATGAGCAGTTCTTC	CASSLGVAFLTYNEQFF
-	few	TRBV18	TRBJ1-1	TGTGCCAGCTCACCAAATTCGGACACTGAAGCTTTCTTT	CASSPNSDTEAFF
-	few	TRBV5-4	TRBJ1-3	TGTGCCAGCAGCCTCAATCCAACTGGAAACACCATATATTTT	CASSLNPTGNTIYF
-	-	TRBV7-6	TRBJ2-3	TGTGCCAGCAGCTTAGCGCGCACAGATACGCAGTATTTT	CASSLARTDTQYF
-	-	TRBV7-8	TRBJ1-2	TGTGCCAGCAGCTCCCTGGCCGGCTACACCTTC	CASSSLAGYTF
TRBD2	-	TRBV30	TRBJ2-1	TGTGCCTGGAGCGGAGGGCTAGCGGGGAGGAATGAGCAGTTCTTC	CAWSGGLAGRNEQFF
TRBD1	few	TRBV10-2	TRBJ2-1	TGCGCCAGCACCAGGGGACAGGGCCATTACAATGAGCAGTTCTTC	CASTRGQGHYNEQFF
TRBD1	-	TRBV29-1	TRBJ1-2	TGCAGCGCCGGGACAGGGAGGTACGGCTACACCTTC	CSAGTGRYGYTF
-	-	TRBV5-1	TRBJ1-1	TGCGCCAGCAGATATACCGGGACTCAGAACACTGAAGCTTTCTTT	CASRYTGTQNTEAFF
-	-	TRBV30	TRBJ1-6	TGTGCCTGGTCAGGTTCAAGATTTCTCCACTTT	CAWSGSRFLHF
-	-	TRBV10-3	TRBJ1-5	TGTGCCATCGGGGGCGATCAGCCCCAGCATTTT	CAIGGDQPQHF
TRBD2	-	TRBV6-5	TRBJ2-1	TGTGCCAGCGGCCGGACTAGCGGGGGTGCTGAGCAGTTCTTC	CASGRTSGGAEQFF
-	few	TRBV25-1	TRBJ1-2	TGTGCCAGCAGTCCGCACTACATCAATGGCTACACCTTC	CASSPHYINGYTF